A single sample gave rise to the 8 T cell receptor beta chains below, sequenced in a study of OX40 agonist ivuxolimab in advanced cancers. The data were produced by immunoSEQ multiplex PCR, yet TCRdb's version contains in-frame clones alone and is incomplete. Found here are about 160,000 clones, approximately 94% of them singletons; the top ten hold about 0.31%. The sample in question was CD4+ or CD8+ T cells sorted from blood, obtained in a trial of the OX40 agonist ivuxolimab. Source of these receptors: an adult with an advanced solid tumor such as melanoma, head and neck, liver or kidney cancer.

CDR3 sequence reads: CASSGGSYEQYF. The CDR3 nucleotides read TGTGCCAGCTCCGGCGGGTCCTACGAGCAGTACTTC. V and J are TRBV7-9 and TRBJ2-7; D may be TRBD2 (5 bases). CDR1 and CDR2 from the germline V gene are SEHNR and FQNEAQ (reference sequence). V was cut by 8 bases and J by 1 base, with 9 bases left in between. CDR3 length: 12 amino acids.

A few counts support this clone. For the CDR3, the DNA is TGTGCCTGGGCGAATCAGGGACGGGGAAAATACACTGAAGCTTTCTTT. It encodes CAWANQGRGKYTEAFF. The J gene is TRBJ1-1, the V gene TRBV30, with a weak D call TRBD1 (5 bases). Trimming took off 5 bases at V and 3 bases at J, with 22 bases between the two ends. From germline, CDR1 is GTSNPN and CDR2 SVGIG (reference sequence). The CDR3 is 16 amino acids. The whole variable domain, remainder taken from reference TRBV30 and TRBJ1-1, is SQTIHQWPATLVQPVGSPLSLECTVEGTSNPNLYWYRQAAGRGLQLLFYSVGIGQISSEVPQNLSASRPQDRQFILSSKKLLLSDSGFYLCAWANQGRGKYTEAFFGQGTRLTVV.

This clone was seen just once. For the CDR3, the DNA is TGTGCCAGCAGCTCTGGACCGGGCGGTTCACCCCTCCACTTT. As protein: CASSSGPGGSPLHF. The chain carries TRBV5-6 and TRBJ1-6; D call uncertain. There are 14 residues in the CDR3. Germline V gene data show CDR1 as SGHDT and CDR2 as YYEEEE. V lost 3 bases and J lost 9, with 13 bases in between. Drawing the rest from reference TRBV5-6 and TRBJ1-6, the complete variable domain is DAGVTQSPTHLIKTRGQQVTLRCSPKSGHDTVSWYQQALGQGPQFIFQYYEEEERQRGNFPDRFSGHQFPNYSSELNVNALLLGDSALYLCASSSGPGGSPLHFGNGTRLTVT.

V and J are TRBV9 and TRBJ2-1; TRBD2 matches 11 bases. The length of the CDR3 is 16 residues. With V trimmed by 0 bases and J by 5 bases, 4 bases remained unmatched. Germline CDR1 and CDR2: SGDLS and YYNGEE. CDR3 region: CASSVVAGGLNNEQFF. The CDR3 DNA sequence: TGTGCCAGCAGCGTAGTAGCGGGAGGGCTCAACAATGAGCAGTTCTTC.

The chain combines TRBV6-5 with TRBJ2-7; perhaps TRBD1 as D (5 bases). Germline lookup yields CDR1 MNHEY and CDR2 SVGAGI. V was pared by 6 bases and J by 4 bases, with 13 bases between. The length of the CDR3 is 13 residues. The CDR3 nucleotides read TGTGCCAGCAGACTGACAGCGATGTACGAGCAGTACTTC. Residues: CASRLTAMYEQYF.

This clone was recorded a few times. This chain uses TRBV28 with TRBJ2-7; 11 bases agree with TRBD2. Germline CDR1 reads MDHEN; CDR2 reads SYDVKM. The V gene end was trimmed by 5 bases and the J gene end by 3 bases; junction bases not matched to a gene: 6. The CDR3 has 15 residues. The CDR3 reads CASSDGTSGNYEQYF. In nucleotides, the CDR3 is TGTGCCAGCAGTGACGGGACTAGCGGTAACTACGAGCAGTACTTC.

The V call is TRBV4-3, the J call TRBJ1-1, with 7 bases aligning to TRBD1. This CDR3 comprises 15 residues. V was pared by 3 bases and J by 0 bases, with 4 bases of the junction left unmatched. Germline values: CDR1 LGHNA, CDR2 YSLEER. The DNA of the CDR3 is TGCGCCAGCAGCCAGGACAGGCAGATGAACACTGAAGCTTTCTTT. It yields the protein CASSQDRQMNTEAFF.

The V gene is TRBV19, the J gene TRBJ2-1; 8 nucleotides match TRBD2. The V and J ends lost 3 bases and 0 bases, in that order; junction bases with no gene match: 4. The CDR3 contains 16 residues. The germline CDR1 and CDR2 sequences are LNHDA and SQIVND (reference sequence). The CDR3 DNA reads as TGTGCCAGTAGTATTAGCGGGACTAGCTCCTACAATGAGCAGTTCTTC. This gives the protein CASSISGTSSYNEQFF.